This entry lists 24 T cell receptor beta chains sequenced from one sample in a study of shared clonotypes between healthy human individuals (dated by TCRdb to the early 2020s). Library preparation employed the immunoSEQ multiplex PCR assay. TCRdb provides this immuneACCESS table in a form limited to in-frame rearrangements. Some clones are lacking; in checked studies, under half of them reflect an unresolved V gene, and why the rest are absent is not known. In this sample the table shows 1.4 million to 1.5 million clones, 95% to 97% of which occur a single time. The biggest ten clones account for approximately 1.1% of the sample. Specimen: naive CD4+ T cells sorted from blood. Sample cell subset or site, as interpreted from the label and publication: CD45RA+ positively selected. These receptors came from a man aged 30 to 45 in good health.

The genes are TRBV10-3 and TRBJ1-5; 7 bases line up with TRBD1. This CDR3 has 13 residues. Losses at the gene ends were 4 bases for V and 5 bases for J; bases not matched to a gene: 2. From germline, CDR1 is ENHRY and CDR2 SYGVKD. The CDR3, as DNA: TGTGCCATCAGTGCCACAGGGGATCAGCCCCAGCATTTT. This encodes CAISATGDQPQHF.

The V and J genes are TRBV7-3 and TRBJ2-1, with 9 positions matching TRBD1. Trimming cost V 5 bases and J 7 bases; bases outside gene matches: 9. CDR3 length equals 15 residues. CDR1 and CDR2 from the germline V gene are SGHTA and FQGTGA. CDR3 sequence reads: CASSQGTGSLNEQFF. CDR3 coding DNA: TGTGCCAGCAGCCAAGGGACAGGGAGCTTGAATGAGCAGTTCTTC.

The chain employs TRBV7-9 and TRBJ2-1; possible D gene TRBD2, 6 bases. Trimming removed 4 bases from V and 9 bases from J, with 10 bases in between. Germline CDR1 SEHNR, CDR2 FQNEAQ (reference sequence). CDR3 length: 12 residues. CDR3 amino acids: CASSSLGGEQFF. The CDR3 DNA sequence: TGTGCCAGCAGCTCACTGGGAGGTGAGCAGTTCTTC.

The chain carries TRBV10-3 and TRBJ2-1; TRBD2 aligns across 7 bases. Germline CDR1 ENHRY, CDR2 SYGVKD. This CDR3 contains 16 residues. J was trimmed by 8 bases and V by 0 bases; bases with no gene match: 10. The DNA for the CDR3 is TGTGCCATCAGTGAGTCCCCCCCGGGAGGAAGTTATGAGCAGTTCTTC. Residues: CAISESPPGGSYEQFF.

This chain's CDR3 is CASSYSSGSWGYTF. In DNA, the CDR3 is TGTGCCAGCAGTTACTCATCGGGCTCTTGGGGCTACACCTTC. The chain employs TRBV6-5 and TRBJ1-2; D remains ambiguous. The CDR3 consists of 14 residues. In germline, CDR1 is MNHEY, CDR2 SVGAGI. V lost 0 bases to trimming and J lost 8 bases, with 13 bases between them.

V and J are TRBV7-9 and TRBJ2-7, with 13 positions matching TRBD2. The trim removed 5 bases at V and 7 bases at J, leaving 14 bases unmatched. Looked up from germline, CDR1 is SEHNR and CDR2 is FQNEAQ (reference sequence). The CDR3 is 17 amino acids. CDR3 DNA sequence: TGTGCCAGCAGCGAGGGGGAACTAGCGGGAGGGCCGGGTGAGCAGTACTTC. Amino acid sequence: CASSEGELAGGPGEQYF. Looking up the rest from reference TRBV7-9 and TRBJ2-7 gives the full variable domain: DTGVSQNPRHKITKRGQNVTFRCDPISEHNRLYWYRQTLGQGPEFLTYFQNEAQLEKSRLLSDRFSAERPKGSFSTLEIQRTEQGDSAMYLCASSEGELAGGPGEQYFGPGTRLTVT.

The CDR3 sequence: CASSPGLAGVYEQFF. In DNA, the CDR3 is TGCGCCAGCAGCCCGGGACTAGCGGGAGTTTATGAGCAGTTCTTC. V is TRBV5-1 and J is TRBJ2-1; 14 bases agree with TRBD2. Germline CDR1 and CDR2: SGHRS and YFSETQ. Trimming at V came to 4 bases and at J to 8 bases, leaving 5 bases not matched to a gene. The CDR3 runs 15 residues.

The DNA for the CDR3 is TGCGCCAGCGGTCCGGGACAGGGGGATTTTCGTGGAAACACCATATATTTT. Translating gives CASGPGQGDFRGNTIYF. The chain couples TRBV5-1 to TRBJ1-3, with 11 positions matching TRBD1. V lost 7 bases and J lost 3; bases outside the gene matches: 12. Germline CDR1 is SGHRS and CDR2 is YFSETQ. CDR3 size: 17 residues.

The chain uses TRBV7-9 and TRBJ2-1, with unresolved D. The CDR3 runs 14 residues. Trimming stripped 5 bases from V and 10 bases from J, with 18 bases between. The germline gives CDR1 SEHNR, CDR2 FQNEAQ (reference sequence). CDR3 in DNA: TGTGCCAGCAGCCCCCGACACCCGAGTGGAGAGCAGTTCTTC. Translation: CASSPRHPSGEQFF.

This rearrangement joins TRBV7-9 to TRBJ2-7; tentatively, D is TRBD1 (5 bases). V was pared by 3 bases and J by 3 bases, with 12 bases between. The germline V gene has CDR1 SEHNR and CDR2 FQNEAQ (reference sequence). The CDR3 is 14 amino acids. As DNA, the CDR3 is TGTGCCAGCAGCTTGGGGCAGCAAAACTACGAGCAGTACTTC. This sequence encodes CASSLGQQNYEQYF.

The chain employs TRBV11-2 and TRBJ2-4, with 10 positions matching TRBD1. The CDR3 covers 14 residues. The V gene's germline CDR1 is SGHAT and CDR2 FQNNGV. Trimming cost V 2 bases and J 6 bases; bases outside gene matches: 1. This CDR3 is CASSLRDRGNIQYF. DNA of the CDR3: TGTGCCAGCAGCTTAAGGGACAGGGGAAACATTCAGTACTTC.

This chain links TRBV14 with TRBJ2-7; weak D call: TRBD1 (6 bases). V dropped 4 bases and J dropped 2 bases, with 12 bases sitting between them. This CDR3 has 14 amino acids. CDR1 and CDR2 from the germline V gene are SGHDN and FVKESK. CDR3 sequence reads: CASSPRTATYEQYF. DNA for the CDR3: TGTGCCAGCAGCCCTCGGACAGCGACCTACGAGCAGTACTTC.

This clone was picked up a small number of times. The chain is built from TRBV7-2 and TRBJ2-2; D may be TRBD2 (5 bases). Trimming took off 10 bases at V and 3 bases at J, with 15 bases between the two ends. Germline V CDR1 and CDR2: SGHTA, FQGNSA. CDR3 length equals 14 residues. The CDR3 is CANQLGPDTGELFF. CDR3 sequence (DNA): TGTGCCAATCAACTAGGGCCTGACACCGGGGAGCTGTTTTTT.

The V gene is TRBV7-2, the J gene TRBJ2-7, with D tentatively TRBD1 (6 bases). Germline V gene data show CDR1 as SGHTA and CDR2 as FQGNSA. CDR3 length equals 15 residues. V was cut by 0 bases and J by 4 bases, with 13 bases left in between. The CDR3 reads CASSLAVQGIYEQYF. Here the CDR3 DNA reads TGTGCCAGCAGCTTAGCTGTGCAGGGGATATACGAGCAGTACTTC. The variable domain in full, with the rest retrieved from reference TRBV7-2 and TRBJ2-7, is GAGVSQSPSNKVTEKGKDVELRCDPISGHTALYWYRQSLGQGLEFLIYFQGNSAPDKSGLPSDRFSAERTGGSVSTLTIQRTQQEDSAVYLCASSLAVQGIYEQYFGPGTRLTVT.

The V call is TRBV7-8, the J call TRBJ2-5, with 7 nucleotides matching TRBD1. Germline trimming cut 2 bases from V and 4 bases from J; bases unmatched to any gene: 10. Germline assignment: CDR1 SGHVS and CDR2 FQNEAQ. CDR3 length: 16 residues. This chain's CDR3 is CASSLPWAGGRETQYF. In DNA form, the CDR3 reads TGTGCCAGCAGCTTACCGTGGGCAGGGGGTAGAGAGACCCAGTACTTC.

This chain connects TRBV18 to TRBJ1-2; D call uncertain. V gave up 2 bases and J gave up 7 bases, with 14 bases separating them. Germline V CDR1 and CDR2: KGHSH, LQKENI. The CDR3 covers 14 residues. The CDR3 bases are TGTGCCAGCTCACCATTGGCGGAAGACGGTGGCTACACCTTC. Encoded protein: CASSPLAEDGGYTF.

J is TRBJ2-5 and V is TRBV6-1, with 10 bases matching TRBD1. With 3 bases clipped from V and 5 bases from J, the junction kept 6 bases outside the gene matches. The CDR3 totals 15 residues. Germline V CDR1 and CDR2: MNHNS, SASEGT. The CDR3: CASSDPRQGAETQYF. The DNA of the CDR3 is TGTGCCAGCAGTGATCCGCGACAGGGGGCTGAGACCCAGTACTTC.

The chain employs TRBV28 and TRBJ2-1; 7 bases fit TRBD2. V was clipped by 4 bases and J by 0 bases; unmatched bases: 9. The CDR3 sequence is 17 residues long. Looked up from germline, CDR1 is MDHEN and CDR2 is SYDVKM. The chain's CDR3 is CASSSPWGGSSYNEQFF. For the CDR3, the DNA is TGTGCCAGCAGTTCCCCGTGGGGGGGGAGCTCCTACAATGAGCAGTTCTTC.

The V gene is TRBV11-2, the J gene TRBJ1-2; 10 nucleotides match TRBD1. Trimming took 5 bases from V and 6 from J; bases not matched to a gene: 6. CDR1 is SGHAT, CDR2 FQNNGV, per germline. The CDR3 is 14 amino acids. CDR3 sequence (DNA): TGTGCCAGCAGCACTCGGACAGGGGGAGATGGCTACACCTTC. This sequence encodes CASSTRTGGDGYTF.

The gene calls are TRBV28 and TRBJ1-4; no clear D. The germline gives CDR1 MDHEN, CDR2 SYDVKM. The V end was cut by 6 bases, the J end by 3 bases, with 11 bases between. CDR3 length: 14 amino acids. The CDR3 loop is CASSPGGPNEKLFF. Here the CDR3 DNA reads TGTGCCAGCAGCCCGGGCGGTCCTAATGAAAAACTGTTTTTT.

Here the CDR3 DNA reads TGTGCCAGCAGTTCAGGGAACTCGTATGGCTACACCTTC. It translates to CASSSGNSYGYTF. The J gene is TRBJ1-2, the V gene TRBV28; tentative D call: TRBD1 (5 bases). V dropped 4 bases and J dropped 5 bases, with 11 bases sitting between them. Germline V CDR1 and CDR2: MDHEN, SYDVKM. The CDR3 is 13 amino acids.

CDR3 nucleotides: TGTGCCAGCAGCGTAGGGGGCGGGGAGCTGTTTTTT. The encoded protein is CASSVGGGELFF. The chain is built from TRBV9 and TRBJ2-2; D ambiguous. CDR1 and CDR2 (germline): SGDLS, YYNGEE. V was pared by 0 bases and J by 7 bases, with 4 bases between. The CDR3 runs 12 residues. The full variable domain, in which reference TRBV9 and TRBJ2-2 provide the parts outside the CDR3, is DSGVTQTPKHLITATGQRVTLRCSPRSGDLSVYWYQQSLDQGLQFLIQYYNGEERAKGNILERFSAQQFPDLHSELNLSSLELGDSALYFCASSVGGGELFFGEGSRLTVL.

The chain uses TRBV5-1 and TRBJ1-1, with 7 bases fitting TRBD1. The V gene's germline CDR1 is SGHRS and CDR2 YFSETQ. V shed 0 bases and J 0 bases; nucleotides not matched to a gene: 8. CDR3 length: 17 amino acids. This CDR3 reads CASSLGGGRAMNTEAFF. In nucleotides, the CDR3 is TGCGCCAGCAGCTTGGGAGGGGGCCGTGCCATGAACACTGAAGCTTTCTTT.

This chain links TRBV5-1 with TRBJ1-1; no firm D call. Germline CDR1 SGHRS, CDR2 YFSETQ. V lost 0 bases and J lost 0, with 18 bases in between. The length of the CDR3 is 18 residues. CDR3 bases: TGCGCCAGCAGCTTGGGCCAGGCTCACCCCCGATTGAACACTGAAGCTTTCTTT. It encodes CASSLGQAHPRLNTEAFF.